Listed below are T cell receptor beta chains from one sample, sequenced in a study of cytomegalovirus exposure and HLA in healthy donors. Sequencing was performed with immunoSEQ multiplex PCR; in TCRdb, only in-frame clones are kept and a portion is missing. The sample includes about 180,000 clones, around 83% of them seen just once. Sequencing input: PBMCs. The receptors come from a girl aged 2 to 10 in good health and CMV-seropositive. Each CDR3 is given with its conserved first and last residue. The D gene is left open where the match is weak. Only part of the rows carry a size: once, few, many, or a class if the clone is expanded.

J,D,size,V,DNA,CDR3
TRBJ1-1,.,.,TRBV7-6,TGTGCCAGCAGCTTAGGACAGAACACTGAAGCTTTCTTT,CASSLGQNTEAFF
TRBJ2-5,TRBD2,few,TRBV30,TGTGCCTGGATTACGGGACTAGCGGGAGAAGGGGAGACCCAGTACTTC,CAWITGLAGEGETQYF
TRBJ2-4,TRBD1,.,TRBV19,TGTGCCAGTATGCAGGGGGCATGGAGAGCCAAAAACATTCAGTACTTC,CASMQGAWRAKNIQYF
TRBJ2-7,.,.,TRBV2,TGTGCCAGCACAGGGGACTACGAGCAGTACTTC,CASTGDYEQYF
TRBJ2-1,TRBD1,few,TRBV6-1,TGTGCCAGCACTCTGGGACAGGGGGCGGTGTTCTTC,CASTLGQGAVFF
TRBJ1-5,.,.,TRBV27,TGTGCCAGCAGTCAGGGGCCGGGAGGTGGCAATCAGCCCCAGCATTTT,CASSQGPGGGNQPQHF
TRBJ1-3,.,.,TRBV29-1,TGCAGCGTAGACAGCTCAGGTGGAAACACCATATATTTT,CSVDSSGGNTIYF
TRBJ1-1,.,.,TRBV7-3,TGTGCCAGCAGCTTCGGGAGGGACACTGAAGCTTTCTTT,CASSFGRDTEAFF
TRBJ2-7,.,once,TRBV7-9,TGTGCCAGCACCCCGGGACTTTCCTACGAGCAGTACTTC,CASTPGLSYEQYF
TRBJ1-2,.,few,TRBV7-8,TGTGCCAGCAGCCCTCAGGGGCTCTATGGCTACACCTTC,CASSPQGLYGYTF
TRBJ2-1,TRBD2,.,TRBV11-2,TGTGCCAGCAGCTTAGAAAACTCTGGAGCGGGACCCAACAATGAGCAGTTCTTC,CASSLENSGAGPNNEQFF
TRBJ1-5,.,.,TRBV5-1,TGCGCCAGCAGCCCCTTTCCGGATCAGCCCCAGCATTTT,CASSPFPDQPQHF
TRBJ2-1,TRBD2,.,TRBV5-6,TGTGCCAGCAGCTCGGGACCAGCGGGGGCCGAAAGCTCCTACAATGAGCAGTTCTTC,CASSSGPAGAESSYNEQFF